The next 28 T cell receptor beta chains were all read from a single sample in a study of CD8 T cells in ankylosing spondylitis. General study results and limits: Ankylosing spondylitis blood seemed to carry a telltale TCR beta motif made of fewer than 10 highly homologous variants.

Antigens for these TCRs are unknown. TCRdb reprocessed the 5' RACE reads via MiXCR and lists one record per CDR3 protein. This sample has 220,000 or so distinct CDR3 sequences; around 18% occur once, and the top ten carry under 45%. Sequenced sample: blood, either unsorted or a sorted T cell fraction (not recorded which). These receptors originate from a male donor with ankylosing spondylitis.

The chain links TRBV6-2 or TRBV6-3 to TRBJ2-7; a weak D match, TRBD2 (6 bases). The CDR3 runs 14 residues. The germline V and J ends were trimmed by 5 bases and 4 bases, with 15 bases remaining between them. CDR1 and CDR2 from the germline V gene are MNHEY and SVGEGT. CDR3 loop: CASSPFVGGYEQYF. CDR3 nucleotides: TGTGCCAGCAGTCCCTTTGTTGGAGGGTACGAGCAGTACTTC.

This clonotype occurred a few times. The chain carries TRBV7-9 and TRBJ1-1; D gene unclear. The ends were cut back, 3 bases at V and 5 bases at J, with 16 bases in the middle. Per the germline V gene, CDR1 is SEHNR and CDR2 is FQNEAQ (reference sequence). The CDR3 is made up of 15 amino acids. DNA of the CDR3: TGTGCCAGCAGCTTCGAGGAAGGTGTGGAAACTGAAGCTTTCTTT. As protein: CASSFEEGVETEAFF.

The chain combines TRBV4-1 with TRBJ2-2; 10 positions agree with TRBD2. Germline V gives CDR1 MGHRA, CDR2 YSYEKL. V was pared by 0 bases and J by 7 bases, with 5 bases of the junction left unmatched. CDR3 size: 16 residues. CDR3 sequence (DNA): TGCGCCAGCAGCCAAGATGCTAGCGGGGGCGACGGGGAGCTGTTTTTT. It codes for CASSQDASGGDGELFF.

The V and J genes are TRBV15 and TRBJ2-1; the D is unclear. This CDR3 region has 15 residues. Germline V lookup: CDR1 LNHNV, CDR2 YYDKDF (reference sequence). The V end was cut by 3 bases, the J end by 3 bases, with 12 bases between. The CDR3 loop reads CATSSPALVYNEQFF. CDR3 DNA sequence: TGTGCCACCAGCAGCCCAGCCTTGGTCTACAATGAGCAGTTCTTC.

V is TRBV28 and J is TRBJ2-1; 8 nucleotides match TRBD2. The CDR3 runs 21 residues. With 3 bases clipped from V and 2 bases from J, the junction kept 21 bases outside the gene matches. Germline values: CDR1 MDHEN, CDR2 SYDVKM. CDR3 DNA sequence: TGTGCCAGCAGTTTTGAGCCAGATACCGTAAAGGGAGCGGGAGCCTACAATGAGCAGTTCTTC. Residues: CASSFEPDTVKGAGAYNEQFF.

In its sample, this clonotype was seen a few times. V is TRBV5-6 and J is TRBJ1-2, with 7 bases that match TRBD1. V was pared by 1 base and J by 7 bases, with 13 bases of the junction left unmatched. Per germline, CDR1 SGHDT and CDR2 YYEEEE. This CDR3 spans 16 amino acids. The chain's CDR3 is CASSLWTGVSLVGYTF. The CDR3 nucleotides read TGTGCCAGCAGCTTGTGGACAGGTGTTTCGTTGGTTGGCTACACCTTC.

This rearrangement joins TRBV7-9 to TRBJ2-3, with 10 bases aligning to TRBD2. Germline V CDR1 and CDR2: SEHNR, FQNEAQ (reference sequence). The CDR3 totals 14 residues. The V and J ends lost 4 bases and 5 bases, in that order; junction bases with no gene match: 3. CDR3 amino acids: CASSSGLALDTQYF. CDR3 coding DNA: TGTGCCAGCAGCTCGGGACTAGCGCTAGATACGCAGTATTTT.

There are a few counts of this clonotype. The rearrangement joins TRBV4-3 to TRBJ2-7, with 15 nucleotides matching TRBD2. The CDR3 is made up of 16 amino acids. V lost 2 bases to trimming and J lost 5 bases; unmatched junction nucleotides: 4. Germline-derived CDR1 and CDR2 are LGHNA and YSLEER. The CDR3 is CASSQRTSGGVDEQYF. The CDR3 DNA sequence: TGCGCCAGCAGCCAACGGACTAGCGGGGGGGTGGACGAGCAGTACTTC.

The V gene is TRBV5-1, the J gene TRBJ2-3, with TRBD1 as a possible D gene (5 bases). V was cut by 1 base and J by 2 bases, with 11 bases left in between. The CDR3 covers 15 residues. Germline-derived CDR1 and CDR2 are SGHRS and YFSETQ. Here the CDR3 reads CASSLNRPYTDTQYF. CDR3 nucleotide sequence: TGCGCCAGCAGCTTGAACAGGCCCTACACAGATACGCAGTATTTT. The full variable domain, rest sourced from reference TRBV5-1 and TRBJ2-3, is KAGVTQTPRYLIKTRGQQVTLSCSPISGHRSVSWYQQTPGQGLQFLFEYFSETQRNKGNFPGRFSGRQFSNSRSEMNVSTLELGDSALYLCASSLNRPYTDTQYFGPGTRLTVL.

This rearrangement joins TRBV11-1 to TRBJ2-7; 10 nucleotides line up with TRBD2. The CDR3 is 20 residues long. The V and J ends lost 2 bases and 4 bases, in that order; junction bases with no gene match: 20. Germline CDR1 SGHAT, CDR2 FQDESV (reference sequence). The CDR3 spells CASSLFFGGAGLAVNYEQYF. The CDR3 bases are TGTGCCAGCAGCTTATTTTTTGGCGGGGCCGGACTAGCGGTTAATTACGAGCAGTACTTC.

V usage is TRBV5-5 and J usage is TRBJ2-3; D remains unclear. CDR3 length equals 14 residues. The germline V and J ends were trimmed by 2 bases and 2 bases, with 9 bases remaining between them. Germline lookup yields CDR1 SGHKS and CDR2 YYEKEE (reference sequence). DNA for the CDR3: TGTGCCAGCAGCTTTGGTTCTTACACAGATACGCAGTATTTT. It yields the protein CASSFGSYTDTQYF.

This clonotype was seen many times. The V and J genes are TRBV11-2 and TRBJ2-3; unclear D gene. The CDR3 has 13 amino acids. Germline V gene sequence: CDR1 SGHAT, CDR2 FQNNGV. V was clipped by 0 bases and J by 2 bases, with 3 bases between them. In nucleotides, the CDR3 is TGTGCCAGCAGCTTAGATCCCACAGATACGCAGTATTTT. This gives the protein CASSLDPTDTQYF. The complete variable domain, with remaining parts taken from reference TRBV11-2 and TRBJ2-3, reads EAGVAQSPRYKIIEKRQSVAFWCNPISGHATLYWYQQILGQGPKLLIQFQNNGVVDDSQLPKDRFSAERLKGVDSTLKIQPAKLEDSAVYLCASSLDPTDTQYFGPGTRLTVL.

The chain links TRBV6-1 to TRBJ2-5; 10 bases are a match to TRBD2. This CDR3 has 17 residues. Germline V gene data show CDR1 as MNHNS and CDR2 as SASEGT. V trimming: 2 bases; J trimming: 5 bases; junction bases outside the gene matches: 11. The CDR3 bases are TGTGCCAGCAGTGAACTAACTAGCGGGATTGTGGGGGAGACCCAGTACTTC. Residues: CASSELTSGIVGETQYF.

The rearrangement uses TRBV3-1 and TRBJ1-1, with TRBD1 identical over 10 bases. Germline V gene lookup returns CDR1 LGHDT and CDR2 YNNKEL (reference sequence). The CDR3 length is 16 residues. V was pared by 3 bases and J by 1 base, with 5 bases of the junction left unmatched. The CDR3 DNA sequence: TGTGCCAGCAGCCACCCCCGACAGGGGGCGAACACTGAAGCTTTCTTT. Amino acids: CASSHPRQGANTEAFF.

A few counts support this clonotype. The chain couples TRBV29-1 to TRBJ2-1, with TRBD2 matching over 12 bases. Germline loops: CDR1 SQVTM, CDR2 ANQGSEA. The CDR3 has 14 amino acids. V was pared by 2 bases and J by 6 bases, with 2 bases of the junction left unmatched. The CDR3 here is CSVELAGGINEQFF. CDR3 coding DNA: TGCAGCGTTGAACTAGCGGGGGGGATCAATGAGCAGTTCTTC.

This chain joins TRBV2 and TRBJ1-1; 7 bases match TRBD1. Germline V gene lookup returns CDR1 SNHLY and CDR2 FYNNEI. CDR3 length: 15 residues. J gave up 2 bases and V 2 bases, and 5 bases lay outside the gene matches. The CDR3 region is CASSEWDRENTEAFF. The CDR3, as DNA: TGTGCCAGCAGTGAATGGGACAGAGAAAACACTGAAGCTTTCTTT.

The CDR3 region has the DNA TGTGCCAGCAGCTTAGGGGGGCCCCCACTAGATACGCAGTATTTT. Encoded protein: CASSLGGPPLDTQYF. V usage is TRBV11-2 and J usage is TRBJ2-3; weak D call: TRBD1 (6 bases). The CDR3 has 15 residues. Looked up from germline, CDR1 is SGHAT and CDR2 is FQNNGV. The germline V and J ends were trimmed by 1 base and 5 bases, with 13 bases remaining between them.

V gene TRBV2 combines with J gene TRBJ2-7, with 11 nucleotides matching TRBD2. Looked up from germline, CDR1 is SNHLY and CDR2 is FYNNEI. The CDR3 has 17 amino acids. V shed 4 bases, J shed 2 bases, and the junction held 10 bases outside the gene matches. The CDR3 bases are TGTGCCAGCAGTGTTGGACTAGCGGGCTTCACCGCCTACGAGCAGTACTTC. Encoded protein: CASSVGLAGFTAYEQYF.

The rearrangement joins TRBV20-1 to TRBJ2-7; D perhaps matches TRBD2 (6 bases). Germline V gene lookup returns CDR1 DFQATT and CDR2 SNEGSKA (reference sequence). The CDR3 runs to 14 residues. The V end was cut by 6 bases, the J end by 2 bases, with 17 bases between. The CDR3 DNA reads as TGCAGTGCCCACGAGAAGCGGGCGGCCTACGAGCAGTACTTC. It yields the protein CSAHEKRAAYEQYF.

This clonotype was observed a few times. CDR3 sequence: CASSYSTSGSHEQFF. The CDR3 nucleotides read TGTGCCAGCAGTTACTCGACTAGCGGGAGCCATGAGCAGTTCTTC. V is TRBV6-5 and J is TRBJ2-1; 12 bases line up with TRBD2. Looked up from germline, CDR1 is MNHEY and CDR2 is SVGAGI. J lost 8 bases, V lost 0 bases, and 2 bases had no gene match. The CDR3 is made up of 15 amino acids.

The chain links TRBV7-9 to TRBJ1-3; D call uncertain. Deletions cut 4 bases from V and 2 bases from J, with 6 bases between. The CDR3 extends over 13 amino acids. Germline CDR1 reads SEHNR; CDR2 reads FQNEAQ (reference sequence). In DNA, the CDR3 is TGTGCCAGCAGCTCCCACCCTGGAAACACCATATATTTT. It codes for CASSSHPGNTIYF. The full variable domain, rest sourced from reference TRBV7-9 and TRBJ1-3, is DTGVSQNPRHKITKRGQNVTFRCDPISEHNRLYWYRQTLGQGPEFLTYFQNEAQLEKSRLLSDRFSAERPKGSFSTLEIQRTEQGDSAMYLCASSSHPGNTIYFGEGSWLTVV.

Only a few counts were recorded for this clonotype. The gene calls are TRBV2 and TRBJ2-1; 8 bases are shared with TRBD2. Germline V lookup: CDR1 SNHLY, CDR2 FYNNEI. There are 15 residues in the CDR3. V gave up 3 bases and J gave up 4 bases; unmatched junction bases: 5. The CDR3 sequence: CASSEATSAYNEQFF. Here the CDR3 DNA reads TGTGCCAGCAGTGAGGCGACTAGCGCGTACAATGAGCAGTTCTTC.

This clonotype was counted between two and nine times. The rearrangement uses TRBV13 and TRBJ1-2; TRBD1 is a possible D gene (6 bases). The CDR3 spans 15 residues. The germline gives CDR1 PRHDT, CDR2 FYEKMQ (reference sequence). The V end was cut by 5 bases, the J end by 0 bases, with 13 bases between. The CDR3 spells CASSPWTDANYGYTF. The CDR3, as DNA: TGTGCCAGCAGCCCTTGGACAGACGCTAACTATGGCTACACCTTC.

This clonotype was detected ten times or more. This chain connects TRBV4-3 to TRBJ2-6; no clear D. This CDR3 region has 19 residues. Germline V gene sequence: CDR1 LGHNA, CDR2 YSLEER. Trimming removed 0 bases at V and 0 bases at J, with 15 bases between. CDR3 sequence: CASSQDYLLPHSGANVLTF. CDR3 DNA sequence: TGCGCCAGCAGCCAAGATTACCTTCTCCCCCACTCTGGGGCCAACGTCCTGACTTTC.

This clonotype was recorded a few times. The chain's CDR3 is CASSLSQGARTEAFF. The CDR3 DNA reads TGTGCCAGCAGTTTATCCCAGGGGGCCCGCACTGAAGCTTTCTTT. The chain couples TRBV27 to TRBJ1-1, with TRBD1 identical over 8 bases. The V gene end was trimmed by 0 bases and the J gene end by 4 bases; junction bases not matched to a gene: 4. The CDR3 covers 15 residues. Germline CDR1 and CDR2: MNHEY and SMNVEV (reference sequence).

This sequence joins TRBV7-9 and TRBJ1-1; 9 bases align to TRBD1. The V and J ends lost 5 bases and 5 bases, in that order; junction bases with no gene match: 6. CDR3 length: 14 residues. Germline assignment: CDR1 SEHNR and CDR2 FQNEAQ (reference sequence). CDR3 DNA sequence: TGTGCCAGCAGCAACACAGGGGGCTGGACTGAAGCTTTCTTT. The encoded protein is CASSNTGGWTEAFF.

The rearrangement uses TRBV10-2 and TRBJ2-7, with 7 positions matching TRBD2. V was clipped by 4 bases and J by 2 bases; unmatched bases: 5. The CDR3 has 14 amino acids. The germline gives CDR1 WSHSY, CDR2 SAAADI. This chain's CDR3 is CASSVAGVAYEQYF. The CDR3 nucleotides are TGCGCCAGCAGTGTTGCGGGAGTCGCCTACGAGCAGTACTTC.

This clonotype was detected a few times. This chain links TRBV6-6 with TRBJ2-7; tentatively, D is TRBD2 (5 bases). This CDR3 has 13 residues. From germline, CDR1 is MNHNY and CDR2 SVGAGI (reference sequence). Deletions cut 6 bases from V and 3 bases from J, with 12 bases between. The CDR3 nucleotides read TGTGCCAGCAGCAATAGCGAGATCTACGAGCAGTACTTC. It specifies CASSNSEIYEQYF.